This is a list of T cell receptor beta chains from one sample in a study of T cells in Graves' hyperthyroidism and ophthalmopathy. Each CDR3 protein gets one entry after TCRdb re-called the multiplex PCR reads with MiXCR. The sample records about 250,000 distinct CDR3 sequences, about 20% being singletons. The material sequenced was blood. These receptors all stem from a man younger than 40 with Graves' ophthalmopathy. The CDR3 runs from the conserved cysteine through the conserved F or W. D genes are given only for firm matches. Size tells how often a clone was seen (once, few, many) or the class of an expanded clone, and some rows leave it out.

TGCGCCAGCGCGCAGGGGATCCGCTCCTACAATGAGCAGTTCTTC	CASAQGIRSYNEQFF	NA	many	15	TRBJ2-1	TRBV5-1
TGTGCCAGCATCCCCCCGGGCGAGGGCCACACCGGGGAGCTGTTTTTT	CASIPPGEGHTGELFF	NA	NA	16	TRBJ2-2	TRBV7-9
TGTGCCAGCAGTGGCAGGGATCCCTACAATGAGCAGTTCTTC	CASSGRDPYNEQFF	NA	many	14	TRBJ2-1	TRBV6-1
TGTGCCAGCAGTTTTTGGGAGGGACAGGGGGCTCAGCCCCAGCATTTT	CASSFWEGQGAQPQHF	TRBD1	few	16	TRBJ1-5	TRBV28
TGTGCCAGCAGTTTAATGCGGGAGGGCCGGTTTGATACGCAGTATTTT	CASSLMREGRFDTQYF	TRBD2	NA	16	TRBJ2-3	TRBV12-3/TRBV12-4
TGCGCCAGCAGCTACACGACCGGGGACGTACGCTACGAGCAGTACTTC	CASSYTTGDVRYEQYF	NA	few	16	TRBJ2-7	TRBV5-1
TGTGCCAGCCAAGGGGCCAGCTCCTACGAGCAGTACTTC	CASQGASSYEQYF	NA	few	13	TRBJ2-7	TRBV6-2/TRBV6-3
TGTGCCAGCAGCTCGGGACAACTAAACACCGGGGAGCTGTTTTTT	CASSSGQLNTGELFF	NA	NA	15	TRBJ2-2	TRBV11-3
TGCAGTGCTAGAGTCGGGACCCGTAGTCGCAATGAGCAGTTCTTC	CSARVGTRSRNEQFF	NA	NA	15	TRBJ2-1	TRBV20-1
TGTGCCAGCAGTCGGACAGGGATGGTCAAAAACATTCAGTACTTC	CASSRTGMVKNIQYF	TRBD1	NA	15	TRBJ2-4	TRBV7-2
TGTGCCAGTAGTGGGGACAGCGTTTACTCTGGGGCCAACGTCCTGACTTTC	CASSGDSVYSGANVLTF	TRBD1	NA	17	TRBJ2-6	TRBV19
TGCAGCGTTGAAAAGTCGGGACAGGGATCCTACGAGCAGTACTTC	CSVEKSGQGSYEQYF	TRBD1	many	15	TRBJ2-7	TRBV29-1
TGTGCCAGCAGCATCGGGACCGCGCAGCCCCAGCATTTT	CASSIGTAQPQHF	NA	few	13	TRBJ1-5	TRBV7-9
TGTGCCAGCAGAGTTAGCGGGAGCTCCTACAATGAGCAGTTCTTC	CASRVSGSSYNEQFF	TRBD2	many	15	TRBJ2-1	TRBV2
TGTGCCAGCAGTGAAGTTGTTAACGTCTTACGGGCTTTCTTT	CASSEVVNVLRAFF	NA	once	14	TRBJ1-1	TRBV6-1
TGTGCCAGCACTCCGGGACAGGGTACCTACGAGCAGTACTTC	CASTPGQGTYEQYF	TRBD1	few	14	TRBJ2-7	TRBV3-1
TGCAGTGCTAGAGATCTCACGGCGGGAGATTACGAGCAGTACTTC	CSARDLTAGDYEQYF	TRBD2	NA	15	TRBJ2-7	TRBV20-1
TGTGCCAGCAGCTCAGTCGGAGCCGGGGAGCTGTTTTTT	CASSSVGAGELFF	NA	NA	13	TRBJ2-2	TRBV11-3
TGTGCCAGCAGTTTACCGGTGGGAAATGGCTACACCTTC	CASSLPVGNGYTF	NA	many	13	TRBJ1-2	TRBV28
TGTGCCAGCAGAGCTCCCAGTCCCTACAATGAGCAGTTCTTC	CASRAPSPYNEQFF	NA	many	14	TRBJ2-1	TRBV28
TGTGCCAGCAGCCACCCGGACAGTCCGGAGGATACGCAGTATTTT	CASSHPDSPEDTQYF	NA	few	15	TRBJ2-3	TRBV11-3
TGTGCCACTCGACAGAGCAATCAGCCCCAGCATTTT	CATRQSNQPQHF	NA	many	12	TRBJ1-5	TRBV28
TGTGCCAGCAGTTTAATGGCCCTTACAGGGGCCGGCGAGCAGTACTTC	CASSLMALTGAGEQYF	TRBD1	many	16	TRBJ2-7	TRBV28
TGTGCCAGCTCACCACCCCGACTAGCGGGACCCTACAATGAGCAGTTCTTC	CASSPPRLAGPYNEQFF	TRBD2	NA	17	TRBJ2-1	TRBV18
TGTGCCAGCATCGAGAACAGGGGAAACTATGGCTACACCTTC	CASIENRGNYGYTF	TRBD1	NA	14	TRBJ1-2	TRBV2
TGTGCCAGCAGCTACCCTGGGGCGGGCACTGAAGCTTTCTTT	CASSYPGAGTEAFF	NA	NA	14	TRBJ1-1	TRBV5-8
TGTGCCAGCAGTGAATTGGTACAGGGCAATCAGCCCCAGCATTTT	CASSELVQGNQPQHF	NA	many	15	TRBJ1-5	TRBV6-1
TGTGCCAGCAGTAAATCGGACAGGGTGAACACTGAAGCTTTCTTT	CASSKSDRVNTEAFF	TRBD1	NA	15	TRBJ1-1	TRBV2
TGTGCCACCTCCTGGGGTTTTGTCTCCGGTGAGCAGTTCTTC	CATSWGFVSGEQFF	NA	few	14	TRBJ2-1	TRBV28
TGCGCCAGCAGCCTCCGGGACAGGGGCCACGAGCAGTACTTC	CASSLRDRGHEQYF	TRBD1	few	14	TRBJ2-7	TRBV4-1
TGTGCCAGCAGCCAAGATCTTGGCGCAGGGCCCTACAATGAGCAGTTCTTC	CASSQDLGAGPYNEQFF	NA	many	17	TRBJ2-1	TRBV3-1